The 17 T cell receptor beta chains in this list originate from one sample, sequenced in a study of a mutant IDH1 vaccine in newly diagnosed glioma. Their antigens are not known. The table came from immunoSEQ multiplex PCR; TCRdb's copy has only in-frame clones and leaves some out. The sample has 55,000 to 65,000 clones, 80% seen once; the top ten hold 5.9%. Specified time point: week 11, during vaccination. Topical imiquimod was applied with each vaccine dose, which held 300 ug of mutant IDH1 20-mer peptide. The sample in question was PBMCs, obtained from a glioma patient whose treatment included an IDH1 peptide vaccine. The receptor set was obtained from a man aged 50-59 years with glioma.

This chain joins TRBV10-2 and TRBJ2-1; D possibly corresponds to TRBD2 (5 bases). V lost 3 bases, J lost 9 bases, and 15 bases lay in between. CDR3 size: 14 residues. Germline CDR1 and CDR2: WSHSY and SAAADI. In DNA form, the CDR3 reads TGCGCCAGCAGTGATCCCGGACTCCGCGGTGAGCAGTTCTTC. This gives the protein CASSDPGLRGEQFF.

The V and J genes are TRBV5-1 and TRBJ2-7; TRBD2 matches at 11 bases. Trimming removed 2 bases from V and 2 bases from J; junction bases left unmatched: 6. Germline V CDR1 and CDR2: SGHRS, YFSETQ. This CDR3 comprises 16 residues. Written as DNA, the CDR3 is TGCGCCAGCAGCTTTTTGACTAGCGGGACGACCTACGAGCAGTACTTC. Translated, it gives CASSFLTSGTTYEQYF. Combining the CDR3 with reference TRBV5-1 and TRBJ2-7 gives the whole variable domain KAGVTQTPRYLIKTRGQQVTLSCSPISGHRSVSWYQQTPGQGLQFLFEYFSETQRNKGNFPGRFSGRQFSNSRSEMNVSTLELGDSALYLCASSFLTSGTTYEQYFGPGTRLTVT.

J is TRBJ1-5 and V is TRBV5-8; weak D call: TRBD1 (6 bases). Germline CDR1 reads SGHTS; CDR2 reads YDEGEE. Trimming left V 7 bases short and J 3 bases short, with 11 bases between. The CDR3 sequence is 13 residues long. The CDR3 reads CASEGGYNQPQHF. For the CDR3, the DNA is TGTGCCAGCGAAGGGGGGTACAATCAGCCCCAGCATTTT.

V gene TRBV18 combines with J gene TRBJ1-2; D gene ambiguous. The CDR3 spans 13 residues. Germline CDR1 is KGHSH and CDR2 is LQKENI. V gave up 3 bases and J gave up 8 bases, with 13 bases separating them. As DNA, the CDR3 is TGTGCCAGCTCACCGCGGGGTTCAAGCGGCTACACCTTC. As protein: CASSPRGSSGYTF.

J is TRBJ1-2 and V is TRBV15, with 7 positions matching TRBD1. With 4 bases clipped from V and 3 bases from J, the junction kept 23 bases outside the gene matches. The CDR3 loop spans 20 amino acids. Germline CDR1 LNHNV, CDR2 YYDKDF (reference sequence). CDR3 residues: CATSTRGFDRDSRNYYGYTF. DNA for the CDR3: TGTGCCACCAGCACTCGAGGGTTTGACAGGGACTCAAGAAATTACTATGGCTACACCTTC.

V usage is TRBV7-8 and J usage is TRBJ2-5; 9 bases agree with TRBD1. V lost 3 bases to trimming and J lost 2 bases; unmatched junction nucleotides: 7. Germline assignment: CDR1 SGHVS and CDR2 FQNEAQ. The CDR3 contains 16 residues. CDR3 amino acids: CASSFSGTGNQETQYF. DNA of the CDR3: TGTGCCAGCAGCTTTTCCGGGACAGGGAATCAAGAGACCCAGTACTTC.

The rearrangement uses TRBV10-3 and TRBJ1-2; perhaps TRBD1 as D (5 bases). There are 13 residues in the CDR3. In germline, CDR1 is ENHRY, CDR2 SYGVKD. V lost 2 bases, J lost 8 bases, and 12 bases lay in between. DNA of the CDR3: TGTGCCATCAGTGAGACGGGGCGCGGAGGCTACACCTTC. Protein product: CAISETGRGGYTF.

This chain joins TRBV7-2 and TRBJ1-2; perhaps TRBD1 as D (6 bases). This CDR3 is 18 amino acids long. V was clipped by 6 bases and J by 2 bases, with 25 bases between them. Germline-derived CDR1 and CDR2 are SGHTA and FQGNSA. Here the CDR3 DNA reads TGTGCCAGCAGTCCTGTTCAGGGAGGGGGAGGACCGAACTATGGCTACACCTTC. Translated, it gives CASSPVQGGGGPNYGYTF.

The chain links TRBV28 to TRBJ1-2; D may be TRBD1 (6 bases). There are 13 residues in the CDR3. Trimming cost V 5 bases and J 4 bases, with 11 bases left between them. CDR1 is MDHEN, CDR2 SYDVKM, per germline. The CDR3, as DNA: TGTGCCAGCAGTCTCAGGGGCGTCTATGGCTACACCTTC. It yields the protein CASSLRGVYGYTF.

The chain joins TRBV5-1 to TRBJ2-1; 9 bases are a match to TRBD2. CDR1 is SGHRS and CDR2 is YFSETQ in the germline V gene. The CDR3 extends over 15 amino acids. With V trimmed by 4 bases and J by 4 bases, 6 bases remained unmatched. The CDR3 reads CASSPISGGYNEQFF. DNA for the CDR3: TGCGCCAGCAGCCCGATTAGCGGGGGTTACAATGAGCAGTTCTTC.

This clone was found a few times. The rearrangement links TRBV30 to TRBJ1-1; tentative D call: TRBD1 (5 bases). Deletions cut 2 bases from V and 4 bases from J, with 11 bases between. The CDR3 spans 13 residues. Germline values: CDR1 GTSNPN, CDR2 SVGIG (reference sequence). This chain's CDR3 is CAWSTNGGTEAFF. The CDR3 coding sequence is TGTGCCTGGAGTACAAATGGGGGCACTGAAGCTTTCTTT.

This sequence joins TRBV6-1 and TRBJ2-3; D may be TRBD2 (6 bases). The CDR3 totals 15 residues. V lost 3 bases to trimming and J lost 2 bases, with 12 bases between them. Germline-derived CDR1 and CDR2 are MNHNS and SASEGT. The CDR3 bases are TGTGCCAGCAGTGACGGGACTCTAATCACAGATACGCAGTATTTT. Its protein is CASSDGTLITDTQYF.

The genes are TRBV6-5 and TRBJ1-4; D remains ambiguous. Trimming took off 5 bases at V and 3 bases at J, with 10 bases between the two ends. Germline V gives CDR1 MNHEY, CDR2 SVGAGI. This CDR3 has 14 residues. The CDR3 region has the DNA TGTGCCAGCAGTCCTCGACGGTCTAATGAAAAACTGTTTTTT. Protein sequence: CASSPRRSNEKLFF.

The CDR3 loop is CASSLDPGTHEQYF. DNA of the CDR3: TGCGCCAGCAGCTTGGATCCAGGGACCCACGAGCAGTACTTC. The V call is TRBV5-1, the J call TRBJ2-7; D may match TRBD1 or TRBD2 (5 bases each). Germline V CDR1 and CDR2: SGHRS, YFSETQ. The length of the CDR3 is 14 residues. Trimming took 0 bases from V and 5 from J, leaving 12 bases between them.

V usage is TRBV30 and J usage is TRBJ2-7; D perhaps matches TRBD2 (6 bases). CDR1 is GTSNPN, CDR2 SVGIG, per germline (reference sequence). The CDR3 has 13 residues. Trimming shortened V by 3 bases and J by 5 bases, and 14 bases separated the two germline ends. The CDR3 DNA reads as TGTGCCTGGAGCCGTGGGACTGGGGACGAGCAGTACTTC. Its translation is CAWSRGTGDEQYF.

The chain combines TRBV14 with TRBJ1-2; 8 bases agree with TRBD1. CDR1 and CDR2 from the germline V gene are SGHDN and FVKESK. The V and J ends lost 5 bases and 5 bases, in that order; junction bases with no gene match: 10. The CDR3 length is 15 residues. The CDR3 loop reads CASSEGQAMTYGYTF. Here the CDR3 DNA reads TGTGCCAGCAGCGAGGGACAGGCGATGACTTATGGCTACACCTTC. Using reference TRBV14 and TRBJ1-2 for the parts outside the CDR3, the full variable domain is EAGVTQFPSHSVIEKGQTVTLRCDPISGHDNLYWYRRVMGKEIKFLLHFVKESKQDESGMPNNRFLAERTGGTYSTLKVQPAELEDSGVYFCASSEGQAMTYGYTFGSGTRLTVV.

The chain uses TRBV30 and TRBJ2-1, with 11 bases aligning to TRBD1. The CDR3 has 15 residues. V dropped 5 bases and J dropped 6; count of bases not matched to a gene: 9. Germline assignment: CDR1 GTSNPN and CDR2 SVGIG (reference sequence). The CDR3 is CAWEPGQGARNEQFF. For the CDR3, the DNA is TGTGCCTGGGAGCCTGGACAGGGGGCGCGCAATGAGCAGTTCTTC. Variable domain in full (rest from reference TRBV30 and TRBJ2-1): SQTIHQWPATLVQPVGSPLSLECTVEGTSNPNLYWYRQAAGRGLQLLFYSVGIGQISSEVPQNLSASRPQDRQFILSSKKLLLSDSGFYLCAWEPGQGARNEQFFGPGTRLTVL.